This is a list of T cell receptor beta chains from one sample in a study of T cells in Graves' hyperthyroidism and ophthalmopathy. MiXCR, applied by TCRdb to the multiplex PCR reads, yields one record per CDR3 protein. This table holds around 190,000 distinct CDR3 sequences, less than 20% found once. What was sequenced was blood. The receptors were sampled from a woman aged 50 to 60 with Graves' hyperthyroidism. The conserved cysteine and the conserved F or W are not part of the CDR3 here. The order of the fields is V gene, J gene, CDR3 protein.

v_gene: TRBV5-6
j_gene: TRBJ2-6
CDR3aa: ASSLVGAPGANVLT

v_gene: TRBV19
j_gene: TRBJ2-7
CDR3aa: ASGSSGSRNEQY

v_gene: TRBV3-1
j_gene: TRBJ1-5
CDR3aa: ASSPRQGFGQPQH

v_gene: TRBV30
j_gene: TRBJ2-7
CDR3aa: AWRTGSYEQY

v_gene: TRBV24-1
j_gene: TRBJ2-1
CDR3aa: ATSDPSASRGIEQF

v_gene: TRBV5-1
j_gene: TRBJ2-7
CDR3aa: ASSSGTGTDEQY

v_gene: TRBV13
j_gene: TRBJ2-2
CDR3aa: ASSLTREELF

v_gene: TRBV5-1
j_gene: TRBJ2-2
CDR3aa: ASSSFGAGELF

v_gene: TRBV25-1
j_gene: TRBJ2-5
CDR3aa: ASSLGGGPQETQY

v_gene: TRBV15
j_gene: TRBJ2-2
CDR3aa: ATSRKPGELF

v_gene: TRBV19
j_gene: TRBJ1-4
CDR3aa: ASSIVRGRGTNEKLF

v_gene: TRBV7-2
j_gene: TRBJ1-2
CDR3aa: ASSSDRVPSYGYT

v_gene: TRBV28
j_gene: TRBJ1-1
CDR3aa: ASSDRGRMGTEAF

v_gene: TRBV29-1
j_gene: TRBJ2-1
CDR3aa: SVGLAGVNEQF

v_gene: TRBV7-3
j_gene: TRBJ2-1
CDR3aa: ASGEENEQF

v_gene: TRBV11-1
j_gene: TRBJ1-1
CDR3aa: ASSQAVTEEEAAF

v_gene: TRBV29-1
j_gene: TRBJ2-3
CDR3aa: SGWLSTDTQY

v_gene: TRBV7-9
j_gene: TRBJ2-1
CDR3aa: ASSLRGGLAGQYNEQF

v_gene: TRBV28
j_gene: TRBJ2-7
CDR3aa: ASSFDSWVYEQY

v_gene: TRBV10-1
j_gene: TRBJ2-1
CDR3aa: ASSEFLAGYNEQF

v_gene: TRBV27
j_gene: TRBJ2-7
CDR3aa: ASSLSPRGTYEQY

v_gene: TRBV20-1
j_gene: TRBJ2-1
CDR3aa: SASLTAYNEQF

v_gene: TRBV12-5
j_gene: TRBJ2-7
CDR3aa: ASGFGQGGTYEQY

v_gene: TRBV24-1
j_gene: TRBJ2-3
CDR3aa: ATSDSVLAGATDTQY

v_gene: TRBV11-2
j_gene: TRBJ1-5
CDR3aa: ASSAGGPQH

v_gene: TRBV5-1
j_gene: TRBJ1-1
CDR3aa: ASSLGTGLNTEAF

v_gene: TRBV28
j_gene: TRBJ1-2
CDR3aa: ASRAHSGYGYT

v_gene: TRBV11-3
j_gene: TRBJ1-2
CDR3aa: ASSLGVGGGYT

v_gene: TRBV2
j_gene: TRBJ2-3
CDR3aa: ASSVGGTGGRTDTQY

v_gene: TRBV20-1
j_gene: TRBJ2-3
CDR3aa: SADSGEGTDTQY

v_gene: TRBV20-1
j_gene: TRBJ2-7
CDR3aa: SAADTNEQY

v_gene: TRBV4-1
j_gene: TRBJ2-7
CDR3aa: ASSPDPTGRGYEQY

v_gene: TRBV5-1
j_gene: TRBJ2-1
CDR3aa: ASSLEGQGTLPF

v_gene: TRBV28
j_gene: TRBJ1-2
CDR3aa: ASSSPGRVGGYT

v_gene: TRBV12-3/TRBV12-4
j_gene: TRBJ2-1
CDR3aa: ASSRTDYNEQF

v_gene: TRBV29-1
j_gene: TRBJ2-2
CDR3aa: SVEEEGQNTGELF

v_gene: TRBV5-1
j_gene: TRBJ2-3
CDR3aa: ASMESGSRGTDTQY

v_gene: TRBV7-9
j_gene: TRBJ1-4
CDR3aa: ASSKQGARNEKLF

v_gene: TRBV7-2
j_gene: TRBJ1-1
CDR3aa: ASSLEGGRSTEAF

v_gene: TRBV20-1
j_gene: TRBJ2-1
CDR3aa: SARDPGTSSYNEQF

v_gene: TRBV19
j_gene: TRBJ1-2
CDR3aa: ATAVGQAAYGYT

v_gene: TRBV7-2
j_gene: TRBJ2-3
CDR3aa: ASSDSLSTDTQY

v_gene: TRBV7-9
j_gene: TRBJ2-7
CDR3aa: ASTLGTASYEQY

v_gene: TRBV6-6
j_gene: TRBJ2-5
CDR3aa: ASSYGGRARGETQY

v_gene: TRBV4-1
j_gene: TRBJ1-5
CDR3aa: ASSQVRRVNQPQH

v_gene: TRBV27
j_gene: TRBJ2-7
CDR3aa: ASGRGLQY

v_gene: TRBV20-1
j_gene: TRBJ1-5
CDR3aa: SASGERGTAFNQPQH

v_gene: TRBV24-1
j_gene: TRBJ2-7
CDR3aa: ATSPGGLLDPYEQY

v_gene: TRBV6-1
j_gene: TRBJ2-7
CDR3aa: ASSEDWGHEQY

v_gene: TRBV2
j_gene: TRBJ1-5
CDR3aa: ASNYGRGGNQPQH

v_gene: TRBV27
j_gene: TRBJ2-5
CDR3aa: ASSANGETQY

v_gene: TRBV20-1
j_gene: TRBJ2-1
CDR3aa: SAPGASGRSPYNEQF

v_gene: TRBV30
j_gene: TRBJ1-2
CDR3aa: AWRRTGNYGYT

v_gene: TRBV11-1
j_gene: TRBJ1-6
CDR3aa: ASSIYGTQENSPLH